The source of this TCR beta chain is a study of shared clonotypes between healthy human individuals. Points from the study as a whole: Generally, naive subsets (rather than memory subsets) showed larger estimated richness.

This clone was observed at least ten times. The target antigen is unknown. Per the germline V gene, CDR1 is SGHRS and CDR2 is YFSETQ. V was clipped by 2 bases and J by 1 base, with 10 bases between them. This CDR3 is built from 15 residues. Sequenced by immunoSEQ multiplex PCR; TCRdb stores in-frame clones only, minus some. This sample yields more than 850,000 clones, of which 75% to 85% are seen a single time; under 0.6% belongs to the top ten. The receptor comes from a man aged 18 to 35 in good health. Some clones in this sample may be carry-over from other donors' samples. The material sequenced was memory CD4+ T cells from PBMCs. The sample's subset: CD45RA-negative fraction. This rearrangement joins TRBV5-1 to TRBJ1-3; D is undetermined. Here the CDR3 reads CASSFGSRSGNTIYF. The CDR3 DNA reads as TGCGCCAGCAGCTTCGGCAGTCGATCTGGAAACACCATATATTTT.